A single sample is the source of the 6 T cell receptor beta chains below, sequenced in a study of cytomegalovirus exposure and HLA in healthy donors (dated by TCRdb to about 2017). Library generation was performed with the immunoSEQ multiplex PCR assay. For the multiplex PCR, a mixture combining 60 forward primers for TCR Vbeta segments and 13 reverse primers for TCR Jbeta segments was used. TCRdb's version of the immuneACCESS table is confined to in-frame rearrangements and falls short of the full clone set. An unresolved V gene accounts for under half of the shortfall where checked; the remainder is of unknown origin. This sample is represented by roughly 98,000 clones; under 70% of them were singletons. The top ten clonotypes cover 2% to 2.5% of the sample. The specimen was PBMCs. The receptors were sampled from a man aged 45-65 years in good health and CMV-seronegative.

This clone was seen just once. V is TRBV7-3 and J is TRBJ2-5; tentatively, D is TRBD2 (5 bases). The CDR3 has 14 amino acids. Germline loops: CDR1 SGHTA, CDR2 FQGTGA. The germline V and J ends were trimmed by 2 bases and 0 bases, with 7 bases remaining between them. CDR3 coding DNA: TGTGCCAGCAGCTTAGGAGGAAACCAAGAGACCCAGTACTTC. The encoded protein is CASSLGGNQETQYF.

This clone was detected only a few times. The chain links TRBV7-2 to TRBJ1-1; D unclear. The germline CDR1 and CDR2 sequences are SGHTA and FQGNSA. Trimming removed 1 base from V and 7 bases from J, with 10 bases in between. The CDR3 extends over 13 amino acids. The CDR3 loop is CASSLEAAGEAFF. Here the CDR3 DNA reads TGTGCCAGCAGCTTAGAGGCCGCGGGTGAAGCTTTCTTT.

V gene TRBV27 combines with J gene TRBJ2-3; tentatively, D is TRBD2 (8 bases). CDR3 length: 16 amino acids. Deletions cut 6 bases from V and 2 bases from J, with 18 bases between. The germline V gene has CDR1 MNHEY and CDR2 SMNVEV (reference sequence). The chain's CDR3 is CASSNPGGGITDTQYF. The CDR3 DNA reads TGTGCCAGCAGCAATCCGGGAGGGGGCATCACAGATACGCAGTATTTT.

V usage is TRBV7-2 and J usage is TRBJ2-3; TRBD2 might be the D (6 bases). The CDR3 length is 16 residues. The germline V gene has CDR1 SGHTA and CDR2 FQGNSA. Trimming took 4 bases from V and 4 from J, leaving 18 bases between them. CDR3 sequence reads: CASSSGGGVGADTQYF. CDR3 in DNA: TGTGCCAGCAGCTCCGGCGGAGGGGTTGGCGCAGATACGCAGTATTTT. Looking up the rest from reference TRBV7-2 and TRBJ2-3 gives the full variable domain: GAGVSQSPSNKVTEKGKDVELRCDPISGHTALYWYRQSLGQGLEFLIYFQGNSAPDKSGLPSDRFSAERTGGSVSTLTIQRTQQEDSAVYLCASSSGGGVGADTQYFGPGTRLTVL.

This clone was found a few times. V gene TRBV2 combines with J gene TRBJ2-5, with 7 bases lining up with TRBD1. V dropped 0 bases and J dropped 5; count of bases not matched to a gene: 9. Germline V CDR1 and CDR2: SNHLY, FYNNEI. This CDR3 region has 16 residues. The CDR3 is CASSEALGTDGETQYF. CDR3 bases: TGTGCCAGCAGTGAAGCCCTCGGGACAGATGGGGAGACCCAGTACTTC.

This chain connects TRBV28 to TRBJ1-1, with 8 bases identical to TRBD1. Germline CDR1 and CDR2: MDHEN and SYDVKM. CDR3 length: 16 residues. With 2 bases clipped from V and 0 bases from J, the junction kept 5 bases outside the gene matches. CDR3 residues: CASSLGADRVNTEAFF. The CDR3 DNA reads TGTGCCAGCAGTTTAGGGGCGGACAGGGTGAACACTGAAGCTTTCTTT.